These T cell receptor beta chains were read from a single sample in a study of T-cell reconstitution after alpha-beta-depleted transplantation in children. TCRdb ran MiXCR on the PCR reads and lists one entry per CDR3 protein. The sample contains some 200,000 distinct CDR3 sequences, about 14% of which appear only once. Sequences were derived from PBMCs from the stem cell graft donor, sampled from the stem cell graft. The receptors shown here come from a human donor who donated a stem cell graft to a child with acute lymphoblastic leukemia. Both conserved end residues are part of each CDR3. A D gene is named only where the DNA matches it firmly. Part of the rows lack a size; the others show once, few, many or a class for expanded clones.

DNA: TGTGCCAGCAGTCATAGCGGGACCCTTGGGGAGACCCAGTACTTC; CDR3: CASSHSGTLGETQYF; J: TRBJ2-5; D: TRBD2; size: many; V: TRBV28
DNA: TGCGCCAGCAGCTTACAAATTTATCGGACTAGAGTCTACAATGAGCAGTTCTTC; CDR3: CASSLQIYRTRVYNEQFF; J: TRBJ2-1; D: TRBD2; size: many; V: TRBV5-1
DNA: TGTGCCAGCAGCCGGGACGGAGAAAGCAATCAGCCCCAGCATTTT; CDR3: CASSRDGESNQPQHF; J: TRBJ1-5; D: .; size: few; V: TRBV4-2
DNA: TGCGCCAGTAACGCGGGTGGGCTTCACTCCGGGGCTTTCTTT; CDR3: CASNAGGLHSGAFF; J: TRBJ1-1; D: .; size: .; V: TRBV5-1
DNA: TGTGCCAGCAGCCAAGGGGGTGGTCCCCTTGGGCTGTTTTTT; CDR3: CASSQGGGPLGLFF; J: TRBJ2-2; D: .; size: many; V: TRBV14
DNA: TGTGCCACCAGTGATTTAGCAGATACGCAGTATTTT; CDR3: CATSDLADTQYF; J: TRBJ2-3; D: .; size: .; V: TRBV24-1
DNA: TGTGCCAGCAGCCCGGACAGGGGGGCCCGCGAGCAGTACTTC; CDR3: CASSPDRGAREQYF; J: TRBJ2-7; D: TRBD1; size: few; V: TRBV7-2
DNA: TGCAGTGCTAGAGGTTCTGGACAGCAGGGTCGAAATCAGCCCCAGCATTTT; CDR3: CSARGSGQQGRNQPQHF; J: TRBJ1-5; D: .; size: few; V: TRBV20-1
DNA: TGCAGCGTTGAAAGTAGCGGGAGGGACCGCGAGACCCAGTACTTC; CDR3: CSVESSGRDRETQYF; J: TRBJ2-5; D: TRBD2; size: few; V: TRBV29-1
DNA: TGTGCCAGCAGCTCCCAAAGAGGCGGGGGAGGGCATGAGCAGTTCTTC; CDR3: CASSSQRGGGGHEQFF; J: TRBJ2-1; D: TRBD2; size: many; V: TRBV7-8
DNA: TGCAGCGTTGAACGCCCGGAATCCCCCTACGAGCAGTACTTC; CDR3: CSVERPESPYEQYF; J: TRBJ2-7; D: .; size: .; V: TRBV29-1
DNA: TGTGCCAGCAGTTACTCGCTAATTGTCAGTGAAGCTTTCTTT; CDR3: CASSYSLIVSEAFF; J: TRBJ1-1; D: .; size: many; V: TRBV6-5
DNA: TGCAGCGTTTCGGAACTAGCGGGGACGGGCACCGGGGAGCTGTTTTTT; CDR3: CSVSELAGTGTGELFF; J: TRBJ2-2; D: TRBD2; size: many; V: TRBV29-1
DNA: TGCAGCGTGGCCCAGACTAGCGCGAACGAGCAGTACTTC; CDR3: CSVAQTSANEQYF; J: TRBJ2-7; D: TRBD2; size: many; V: TRBV29-1
DNA: TGCGCCAGCAGCTTGGGTCTGACTGGCTACACCTTC; CDR3: CASSLGLTGYTF; J: TRBJ1-2; D: .; size: many; V: TRBV5-1
DNA: TGCAGCGTTGCCCGGGGGACAGGCCAAGAGACCCAGTACTTC; CDR3: CSVARGTGQETQYF; J: TRBJ2-5; D: TRBD1; size: many; V: TRBV29-1
DNA: TGCAGTGCTAGACTAGCGGGAGACGTCCTCTACGAGCAGTACTTC; CDR3: CSARLAGDVLYEQYF; J: TRBJ2-7; D: TRBD2; size: many; V: TRBV20-1
DNA: TGCGCCAGCAGCCCGTTGGACAGGGATACCGGGGAGCTGTTTTTT; CDR3: CASSPLDRDTGELFF; J: TRBJ2-2; D: TRBD1; size: .; V: TRBV5-1
DNA: TGCAGCGGGGTCCGGGAGAGTCTCAATGAGCAGTTCTTC; CDR3: CSGVRESLNEQFF; J: TRBJ2-1; D: .; size: many; V: TRBV29-1
DNA: TGTGCCAGCAGCTTGGGGGAGGACTTGAACATTCAGTACTTC; CDR3: CASSLGEDLNIQYF; J: TRBJ2-4; D: .; size: few; V: TRBV5-6
DNA: TGCAGTGCTTCCCCCGGGGAATTCCACACTGAAGCTTTCTTT; CDR3: CSASPGEFHTEAFF; J: TRBJ1-1; D: .; size: .; V: TRBV20-1
DNA: TGTGCCAGCAGCTTATCTAGGTCTGGGGCCAACGTCCTGACTTTC; CDR3: CASSLSRSGANVLTF; J: TRBJ2-6; D: .; size: many; V: TRBV7-2
DNA: TGCGCCAGCAGGGGGGACAGGAACACCGGGGAGCTGTTTTTT; CDR3: CASRGDRNTGELFF; J: TRBJ2-2; D: TRBD1; size: many; V: TRBV5-1
DNA: TGCAGTGCTATCCAGGGAAACGAGCAGTACTTC; CDR3: CSAIQGNEQYF; J: TRBJ2-7; D: .; size: many; V: TRBV20-1
DNA: TGCAGTGCTACCCCTCTAGCGGGAGTAAAGAATGAGCAGTTCTTC; CDR3: CSATPLAGVKNEQFF; J: TRBJ2-1; D: TRBD2; size: many; V: TRBV20-1
DNA: TGCGCCAGCAGTGACAGGGGGAAGTTCGGCACTGAAGCTTTCTTT; CDR3: CASSDRGKFGTEAFF; J: TRBJ1-1; D: TRBD1; size: many; V: TRBV5-1
DNA: TGCGCCAGCAGCTTGGGGCAGCCGATGAACACTGAAGCTTTCTTT; CDR3: CASSLGQPMNTEAFF; J: TRBJ1-1; D: .; size: many; V: TRBV5-1
DNA: TGCAGCGTCGCCCGGTTGACTGAAGCTTTCTTT; CDR3: CSVARLTEAFF; J: TRBJ1-1; D: .; size: many; V: TRBV29-1
DNA: TGTGCCACCAGTGATTTTCGGACTCGGAGCACCGGGGAGCTGTTTTTT; CDR3: CATSDFRTRSTGELFF; J: TRBJ2-2; D: .; size: many; V: TRBV24-1
DNA: TGCGCCAGCAGTTTCACCCTCGGGGGAAAGACTGGGGCCAACGTCCTGACTTTC; CDR3: CASSFTLGGKTGANVLTF; J: TRBJ2-6; D: .; size: few; V: TRBV5-1
DNA: TGCAGTGCTCCGACGCGGGCGGGAGCCCCCTACGAGCAGTACTTC; CDR3: CSAPTRAGAPYEQYF; J: TRBJ2-7; D: TRBD2; size: .; V: TRBV20-1
DNA: TGCAGTGCTACCAAAGTAGCGGGAGGGGAATTTTGGGAGCAGTACTTC; CDR3: CSATKVAGGEFWEQYF; J: TRBJ2-7; D: TRBD2; size: many; V: TRBV20-1
DNA: TGTGCCAGCAGTGGGGTACAGGGTTACAATCAGCCCCAGCATTTT; CDR3: CASSGVQGYNQPQHF; J: TRBJ1-5; D: .; size: few; V: TRBV2
DNA: TGTGCCACCAGCAGATCCCTGGCTCTAGCGGAAGCACGGGATGAGCAGTTCTTC; CDR3: CATSRSLALAEARDEQFF; J: TRBJ2-1; D: TRBD2; size: many; V: TRBV15
DNA: TGTGCCAGCAGTTTATCTTACACGGGAGCCGAATCCTACAATGAGCAGTTCTTC; CDR3: CASSLSYTGAESYNEQFF; J: TRBJ2-1; D: .; size: .; V: TRBV27
DNA: TGCGCCAGCCACAGACCGCGCCCAGATACGCAGTATTTT; CDR3: CASHRPRPDTQYF; J: TRBJ2-3; D: .; size: .; V: TRBV10-1
DNA: TGCGCCAGCAGCCAAGATACTAGATCGCCAGCCAAAGACAATGAGCAGTTCTTC; CDR3: CASSQDTRSPAKDNEQFF; J: TRBJ2-1; D: .; size: many; V: TRBV4-1
DNA: TGTGCCAGCAGTTTATCACGGGACAGGGGGGGACGGAGCAATCAGCCCCAGCATTTT; CDR3: CASSLSRDRGGRSNQPQHF; J: TRBJ1-5; D: TRBD1; size: many; V: TRBV12-3/TRBV12-4
DNA: TGTGCCAGCAGCACCAGGGGGCTCACCGGGGAGCTGTTTTTT; CDR3: CASSTRGLTGELFF; J: TRBJ2-2; D: TRBD1; size: many; V: TRBV11-2
DNA: TGTGCCAGCACCTTAGACAGGCACCTTAACTATGGCTACACCTTC; CDR3: CASTLDRHLNYGYTF; J: TRBJ1-2; D: .; size: many; V: TRBV6-1